Following are 18 T cell receptor beta chains from one sample sequenced in a study of T cell responses to AZD1222 COVID-19 vaccine. TCRdb keeps only in-frame clones here, not all; method: immunoSEQ multiplex PCR. Among about 120,000 clones listed, 88% were seen once. The specimen was peripheral blood, collected on day 0 of AZD1222 vaccination. The receptor source for this set is an adult in good health.

The chain carries TRBV9 and TRBJ2-3; 8 bases are a match to TRBD1. The germline V gene has CDR1 SGDLS and CDR2 YYNGEE. With V trimmed by 4 bases and J by 5 bases, 12 bases remained unmatched. The CDR3 is made up of 16 amino acids. The CDR3 DNA is TGTGCCAGCAGCCCCTGGAGGGACAGGCCGGGAGATACGCAGTATTTT. Its translation is CASSPWRDRPGDTQYF.

This clone was seen just once. The chain recombines TRBV5-1 with TRBJ1-1, with D unclear. CDR3 length equals 15 residues. Trimming left V 0 bases short and J 6 bases short, with 15 bases between. Germline CDR1 is SGHRS and CDR2 is YFSETQ. The CDR3 reads CASSLVGSAVAEAFF. CDR3 DNA: TGCGCCAGCAGCTTGGTCGGCAGCGCTGTGGCTGAAGCTTTCTTT. The full variable domain, rest sourced from reference TRBV5-1 and TRBJ1-1, is KAGVTQTPRYLIKTRGQQVTLSCSPISGHRSVSWYQQTPGQGLQFLFEYFSETQRNKGNFPGRFSGRQFSNSRSEMNVSTLELGDSALYLCASSLVGSAVAEAFFGQGTRLTVV.

A word on this clone: Additional DNA sequences in this sample encode the identical CDR3. DNA for the CDR3: TGCGCCAGCAGCCAGCTCACCAGCGGCTACACCTTC. Amino acids: CASSQLTSGYTF. The rearrangement joins TRBV4-1 to TRBJ1-2; D is unresolved. CDR1 and CDR2 (germline): MGHRA, YSYEKL. This CDR3 region has 12 residues. The V gene lost 3 bases and the J gene lost 8 bases, with 10 bases spanning the gap.

With regard to this clone: This CDR3 is also generated by other DNA sequences in the sample. The CDR3 is CASSQEGSSGGYNEQFF. As DNA, the CDR3 is TGCGCCAGCAGCCAAGAGGGGTCTAGCGGCGGCTACAATGAGCAGTTCTTC. The chain links TRBV4-1 to TRBJ2-1; 7 bases map to TRBD2. V gave up 0 bases and J gave up 3 bases; unmatched junction bases: 8. The V gene's germline CDR1 is MGHRA and CDR2 YSYEKL. The CDR3 totals 17 residues.

The chain joins TRBV6-5 to TRBJ1-2; D might be TRBD1 (6 bases). Trimming removed 2 bases from V and 8 bases from J, with 18 bases in between. This CDR3 is 15 amino acids long. CDR1 and CDR2 from the germline V gene are MNHEY and SVGAGI. The CDR3 loop reads CASSYESAGEWGYTF. In DNA form, the CDR3 reads TGTGCCAGCAGTTACGAGTCGGCAGGGGAGTGGGGCTACACCTTC.

This rearrangement joins TRBV5-6 to TRBJ2-3; 8 bases are shared with TRBD1. Trimming at V came to 4 bases and at J to 4 bases, leaving 17 bases not matched to a gene. This CDR3 is 18 amino acids long. The germline gives CDR1 SGHDT, CDR2 YYEEEE. The CDR3 DNA sequence: TGTGCCAGCAGCCGATTCCCGGGACAGGACCTCCGGGCAGATACGCAGTATTTT. Translation: CASSRFPGQDLRADTQYF.

This chain uses TRBV15 with TRBJ1-2; 8 bases line up with TRBD1. From germline, CDR1 is LNHNV and CDR2 YYDKDF (reference sequence). This CDR3 has 13 amino acids. Trimming removed 1 base from V and 9 bases from J; junction bases left unmatched: 4. CDR3: CATSRVTGESYTF. The DNA for the CDR3 is TGTGCCACCAGCAGAGTGACAGGGGAAAGCTACACCTTC. Using reference TRBV15 and TRBJ1-2 for the parts outside the CDR3, the full variable domain is DAMVIQNPRYQVTQFGKPVTLSCSQTLNHNVMYWYQQKSSQAPKLLFHYYDKDFNNEADTPDNFQSRRPNTSFCFLDIRSPGLGDTAMYLCATSRVTGESYTFGSGTRLTVV.

V is TRBV21-1 and J is TRBJ2-2. TRBV21-1 is a recognized pseudogene. The CDR3 is 18 residues long. The CDR3 reads CASSKVTTGLANTGELFF. DNA for the CDR3: TGTGCCAGCAGCAAAGTAACCACAGGACTCGCGAACACCGGGGAGCTGTTTTTT.

V and J are TRBV4-1 and TRBJ2-5; either TRBD1 or TRBD2 may supply D (7 bases each). Trimming took off 0 bases at V and 7 bases at J, with 9 bases between the two ends. The CDR3 has 13 amino acids. Per germline, CDR1 MGHRA and CDR2 YSYEKL. The chain's CDR3 is CASSQDRGGTQYF. The CDR3 DNA reads as TGCGCCAGCAGCCAAGACAGGGGGGGGACCCAGTACTTC.

The chain has TRBV19 and TRBJ1-2, with 8 nucleotides matching TRBD1. Germline assignment: CDR1 LNHDA and CDR2 SQIVND (reference sequence). CDR3 length equals 13 residues. The J segment lost 8 bases and the V segment lost 7 bases, leaving 9 bases of the junction unmatched. The DNA of the CDR3 is TGTGCCAGTACCCCGGACAGGGTTGGAGGCTACACCTTC. It yields the protein CASTPDRVGGYTF.

V usage is TRBV12-5 and J usage is TRBJ1-5, with TRBD1 matching 10 bases. The CDR3 loop spans 16 amino acids. Unmatched junction bases numbered 7, after V lost 1 base and J lost 7 bases. Germline lookup yields CDR1 LGHNT and CDR2 FRNRAP. Here the CDR3 reads CASGLAPGQGHQPQHF. The CDR3, as DNA: TGTGCTAGTGGTTTGGCCCCGGGACAGGGGCACCAGCCCCAGCATTTT.

This clone was detected only once. The junction departs from the called germline gene at one end, perhaps through a read error. The J gene is TRBJ2-5, the V gene TRBV13; D perhaps matches TRBD2 (7 bases). Germline V CDR1 and CDR2: PRHDT, FYEKMQ (reference sequence). The CDR3 has 14 amino acids. CDR3 DNA sequence: TGTGCCAGCAGCCTAGGGGGGGGTCAAGAGACCCAGTACTTC. This gives the protein CASSLGGGQETQYF.

The J gene is TRBJ2-5, the V gene TRBV29-1, with D perhaps matching TRBD2 (5 bases). Trimming removed 6 bases at V and 4 bases at J, with 15 bases between. Germline V lookup: CDR1 SQVTM, CDR2 ANQGSEA. The CDR3 length is 13 residues. For the CDR3, the DNA is TGCAGCGTCTATAGCGTCATGGCAGAGACCCAGTACTTC. It translates to CSVYSVMAETQYF.

The J gene is TRBJ1-3, the V gene TRBV9; D is unclear. The CDR3 consists of 15 residues. Germline V CDR1 and CDR2: SGDLS, YYNGEE. With 1 base removed from V and 1 base from J, the gap between germline ends came to 9 bases. The CDR3 loop reads CASSVRPGSGNTIYF. CDR3 DNA: TGTGCCAGCAGCGTAAGGCCCGGGTCTGGAAACACCATATATTTT.

This clone was recorded a few times. The J gene is TRBJ1-5, the V gene TRBV4-1; 7 bases are a match to TRBD1. This CDR3 is built from 16 residues. Losses at the gene ends were 4 bases for V and 1 base for J; bases not matched to a gene: 7. CDR1 MGHRA and CDR2 YSYEKL come from the germline V gene. This CDR3 is CASSLVPQGSNQPQHF. The CDR3 DNA follows: TGCGCCAGCAGCCTCGTACCACAGGGGAGCAATCAGCCCCAGCATTTT.

The chain combines TRBV19 with TRBJ1-1; perhaps TRBD1 as D (5 bases). Germline loops: CDR1 LNHDA, CDR2 SQIVND (reference sequence). The CDR3 is 16 residues long. Trimming left V 4 bases short and J 0 bases short, with 15 bases between. CDR3 sequence reads: CASSTYGRDLNTEAFF. The CDR3 DNA reads TGTGCCAGTAGTACATACGGCAGGGACCTGAACACTGAAGCTTTCTTT.

In its sample, this clone was seen many times. The chain combines TRBV7-8 with TRBJ1-2; D ambiguous. Germline assignment: CDR1 SGHVS and CDR2 FQNEAQ. V lost 1 base, J lost 4 bases, and 7 bases lay in between. This CDR3 is 13 amino acids long. In DNA form, the CDR3 reads TGTGCCAGCAGCTTAGGAACAGTCTATGGCTACACCTTC. It encodes CASSLGTVYGYTF.

This rearrangement joins TRBV25-1 to TRBJ2-1; D ambiguous. The CDR3 is made up of 13 amino acids. Germline values: CDR1 MGHDK, CDR2 SYGVNS. Trimming stripped 1 base from V and 9 bases from J, with 10 bases between. The CDR3 coding sequence is TGTGCCAGCAGTGAATTACCGGCCGGTGAGCAGTTCTTC. Translated: CASSELPAGEQFF.